A single T cell receptor beta chain is shown here with its context. The target antigen is unknown. The CDR3 loop spans 13 amino acids. CDR1 is SEHNR, CDR2 FQNEAQ, per germline (reference sequence). Trimming pared 6 bases from V and 4 bases from J, leaving 12 bases between. The source of the sample is a study of CD8 T cells in Susac syndrome. Study-level findings and limits: The number of individuals included in the study's TCR sequencing and HLA analysis was acknowledged as relatively small.

When the RNA was reverse transcribed, random hexamers were used with an input of about 0.45 to 1 ug. With immunoSEQ multiplex PCR, TCR beta CDR3 was amplified across 54 Vbeta and 13 Jbeta. A single record per CDR3 protein comes from TCRdb applying MiXCR to the immunoSEQ multiplex PCR reads. The data hold fewer than 350,000 distinct CDR3 sequences, with roughly 85% observed a single time. Each multiple sclerosis control was a treatment-naive patient with relapsing-remitting disease that was either stable or active. It was negative isolation that provided the CD8+ and CD4+ T cells, whereas TEMRA cells were enriched by FACS.

The chain uses TRBV7-9 and TRBJ1-1; D is possibly TRBD1 (6 bases). This clonotype was sampled from a human donor with multiple sclerosis. Source material: CD8+ T cells from PBMCs. CDR3 region: CASRNAGVTEAFF. The CDR3 DNA is TGTGCCAGCAGAAATGCAGGGGTCACTGAAGCTTTCTTT.